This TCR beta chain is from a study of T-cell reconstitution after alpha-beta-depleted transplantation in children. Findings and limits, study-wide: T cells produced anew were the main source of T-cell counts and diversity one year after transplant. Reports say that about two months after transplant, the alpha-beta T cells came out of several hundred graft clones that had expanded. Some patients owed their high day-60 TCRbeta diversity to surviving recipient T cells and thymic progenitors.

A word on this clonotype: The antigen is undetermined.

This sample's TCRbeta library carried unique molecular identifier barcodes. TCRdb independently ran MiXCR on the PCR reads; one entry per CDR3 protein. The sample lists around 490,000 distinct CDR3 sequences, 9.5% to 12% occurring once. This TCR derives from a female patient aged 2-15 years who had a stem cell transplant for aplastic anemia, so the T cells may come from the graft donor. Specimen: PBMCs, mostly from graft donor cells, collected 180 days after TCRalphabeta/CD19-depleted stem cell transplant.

CDR3 loop: CATATRVETQYF. In DNA, the CDR3 is TGTGCCACCGCCACCAGGGTGGAGACCCAGTACTTC. The chain links TRBV18 to TRBJ2-5; D possibly corresponds to TRBD1 (5 bases). This CDR3 is built from 12 residues. Germline CDR1 KGHSH, CDR2 LQKENI. The germline V and J ends were trimmed by 10 bases and 5 bases, with 14 bases remaining between them.